These 10 T cell receptor beta chains share one sample of origin, sequenced in a study of CD8 T cells in ankylosing spondylitis. TCRdb ran MiXCR on the 5' RACE reads and lists one entry per CDR3 protein. The profile shows tens of thousands of distinct CDR3 sequences, around 30% of them singletons. Specimen: blood, either unsorted or a sorted T cell fraction (not recorded which). These receptors came from a male donor with ankylosing spondylitis or in good health (not recorded which).

This clonotype was seen many times. The V call is TRBV12-3 or TRBV12-4, the J call TRBJ1-1; a weak D match, TRBD1 (5 bases). The CDR3 contains 12 residues. Trimming left V 2 bases short and J 6 bases short, with 7 bases between. This CDR3 is CASSLTQAEAFF. For the CDR3, the DNA is TGTGCCAGCAGTTTAACACAGGCTGAAGCTTTCTTT.

The V and J genes are TRBV9 and TRBJ2-5; 10 bases map to TRBD2. Trimming removed 1 base from V and 3 bases from J; junction bases left unmatched: 3. This CDR3 has 15 residues. The V gene's germline CDR1 is SGDLS and CDR2 YYNGEE. The CDR3 protein is CASSVLAGVKETQYF. The DNA for the CDR3 is TGTGCCAGCAGCGTACTAGCGGGGGTCAAAGAGACCCAGTACTTC.

The chain employs TRBV5-1 and TRBJ2-2; D unclear. The CDR3 is made up of 15 amino acids. Germline CDR1 SGHRS, CDR2 YFSETQ. Deletions cut 2 bases from V and 6 bases from J, with 14 bases between. Here the CDR3 reads CASSFGAVMAGELFF. The CDR3 DNA is TGCGCCAGCAGCTTTGGAGCAGTCATGGCCGGGGAGCTGTTTTTT.

This clonotype turned up a few times. The chain links TRBV5-6 to TRBJ2-1; TRBD2 aligns across 7 bases. V was clipped by 4 bases and J by 7 bases; unmatched bases: 11. The CDR3 totals 15 residues. Germline lookup yields CDR1 SGHDT and CDR2 YYEEEE. In DNA form, the CDR3 reads TGTGCCAGCAGCGAAACGACTAGCCGTTCTAATGAGCAGTTCTTC. Translation gives CASSETTSRSNEQFF.

Only a few counts were recorded for this clonotype. The chain carries TRBV5-1 and TRBJ1-1, with D possibly TRBD1 on 5 matching bases. The CDR3 consists of 14 residues. Germline loops: CDR1 SGHRS, CDR2 YFSETQ. V was shortened by 2 bases and J by 1 base, with 9 bases between the two germline ends. This CDR3 is CASSFGRANTEAFF. The CDR3 bases are TGCGCCAGCAGCTTCGGCAGGGCGAACACTGAAGCTTTCTTT.

The rearrangement uses TRBV7-9 and TRBJ2-3; 9 bases map to TRBD1. This CDR3 spans 15 amino acids. V shed 1 base, J shed 4 bases, and the junction held 3 bases outside the gene matches. Germline V CDR1 and CDR2: SEHNR, FQNEAQ (reference sequence). CDR3 nucleotides: TGTGCCAGCAGCTTAGGGGACAGGGTACCAGATACGCAGTATTTT. Encoded protein: CASSLGDRVPDTQYF.

A few counts support this clonotype. The rearrangement uses TRBV5-5 and TRBJ2-4, with D possibly being TRBD1 (6 bases). V was clipped by 0 bases and J by 8 bases, with 18 bases between them. This CDR3 contains 16 residues. Germline CDR1 reads SGHKS; CDR2 reads YYEKEE (reference sequence). CDR3 bases: TGTGCCAGCAGCTTGGACAGGATTGGGTCAGGGGACATTCAGTACTTC. It translates to CASSLDRIGSGDIQYF.

This chain links TRBV3-1 with TRBJ1-5, with D possibly matching TRBD1 (5 bases). This CDR3 contains 16 residues. The V end was cut by 1 base, the J end by 0 bases, with 10 bases between. Germline V gene data show CDR1 as LGHDT and CDR2 as YNNKEL (reference sequence). The CDR3 coding sequence is TGTGCCAGCAGCCAAGGAGGAGGGGATAGCAATCAGCCCCAGCATTTT. Encoded protein: CASSQGGGDSNQPQHF.

The chain carries TRBV5-1 and TRBJ2-1; D is undetermined. Germline V gene sequence: CDR1 SGHRS, CDR2 YFSETQ. The CDR3 totals 13 residues. V dropped 4 bases and J dropped 3 bases, with 8 bases sitting between them. CDR3 loop: CASSPGGYNEQFF. CDR3 bases: TGCGCCAGCAGCCCGGGCGGCTACAATGAGCAGTTCTTC.

The chain carries TRBV5-6 and TRBJ2-7; D may be TRBD2 (5 bases). The ends were cut back, 2 bases at V and 7 bases at J, with 7 bases in the middle. The germline gives CDR1 SGHDT, CDR2 YYEEEE. This CDR3 is 11 amino acids long. CDR3 protein: CASSFGMEQYV. The CDR3 DNA sequence: TGTGCCAGCAGCTTCGGGATGGAGCAGTACGTC.